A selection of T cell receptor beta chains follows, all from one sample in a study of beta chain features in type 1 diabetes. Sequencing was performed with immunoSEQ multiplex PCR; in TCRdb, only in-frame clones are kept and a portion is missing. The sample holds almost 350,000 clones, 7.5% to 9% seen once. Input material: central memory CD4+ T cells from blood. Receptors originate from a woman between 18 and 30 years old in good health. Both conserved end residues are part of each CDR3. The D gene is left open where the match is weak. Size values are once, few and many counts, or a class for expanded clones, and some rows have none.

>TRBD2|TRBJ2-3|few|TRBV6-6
TGTGCCAGCAGTTACGGGGGGGGTACGCAGTATTTT
CASSYGGGTQYF
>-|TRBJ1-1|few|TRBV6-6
TGTGCCAGCACCCCACCCCAGACTAACGAAGCTTTCTTT
CASTPPQTNEAFF
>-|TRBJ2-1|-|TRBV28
TGTGCCAGTGGGAGCTCCTACAATGAGCAGTTCTTC
CASGSSYNEQFF
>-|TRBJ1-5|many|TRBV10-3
TGTGCCATCAGTGAAGTCTCTGGCGGGAATCAGCCCCAGCATTTT
CAISEVSGGNQPQHF
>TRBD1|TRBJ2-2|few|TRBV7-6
TGTGCCAGCAGCTACCGGGACAGGGTATCGGCGTCCGGGGAGCTGTTTTTT
CASSYRDRVSASGELFF
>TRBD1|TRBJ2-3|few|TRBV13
TGTGCCAGCAGCTTAGTGGGGACAGGGGGCACAGATACGCAGTATTTT
CASSLVGTGGTDTQYF
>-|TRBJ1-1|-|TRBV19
TGTGCCAGTACAAAGGGGCCGAACACTGAAGCTTTCTTT
CASTKGPNTEAFF
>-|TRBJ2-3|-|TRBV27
TGTGCCAGCAGTTTTGGGGGGCGATACACAGATACGCAGTATTTT
CASSFGGRYTDTQYF
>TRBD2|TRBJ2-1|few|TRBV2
TGTGCCAGCTGTCAACTAGCGGGAGGTTGGAGTGAGCAGTTCTTC
CASCQLAGGWSEQFF
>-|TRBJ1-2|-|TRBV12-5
TGTGCTAGTGCCACCGACAGTCTCTATGGCTACACCTTC
CASATDSLYGYTF
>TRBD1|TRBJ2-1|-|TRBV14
TGTGCCAGCTGCCAGGGGGCACCCGACTACAATGAGCAGTTCTTC
CASCQGAPDYNEQFF
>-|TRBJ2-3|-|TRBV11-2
TGTGCCAGCAGCCCCCAGTGGGGCACAGATACGCAGTATTTT
CASSPQWGTDTQYF
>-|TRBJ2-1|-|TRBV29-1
TGCAGCGGGGCCAAGAACTACAATGAGCAGTTCTTC
CSGAKNYNEQFF
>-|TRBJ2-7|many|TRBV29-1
TGCAGCGTATACAGGGAATACGAGCAGTACTTC
CSVYREYEQYF
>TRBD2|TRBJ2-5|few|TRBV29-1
TGCAGCGTTGTTAGCGGGAGAACCCAAGAGACCCAGTACTTC
CSVVSGRTQETQYF
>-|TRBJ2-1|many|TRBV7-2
TGTGCCAGCAGCTCCGAATTCGGAGTCTTCAATGAGCAGTTCTTC
CASSSEFGVFNEQFF
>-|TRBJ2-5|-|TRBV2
TGTGCCAGCATGCCCCGGCTAGCAAGGGAAGAGACCCAGTACTTC
CASMPRLAREETQYF
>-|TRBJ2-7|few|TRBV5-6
TGTGCCAGCAGCCGTGCAGGGGCGTACTACGAGCAGTACTTC
CASSRAGAYYEQYF
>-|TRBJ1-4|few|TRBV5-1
TGCGCCAGCAGCCCGGGCGGGGCAACTAATGAAAAACTGTTTTTT
CASSPGGATNEKLFF
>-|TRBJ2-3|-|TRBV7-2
TGTGCCAGCAGCTTTGCCCTACACACAGATACGCAGTATTTT
CASSFALHTDTQYF
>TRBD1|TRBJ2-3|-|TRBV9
TGTGCCAGCAGCCTCAGACAGGGGACAGATACGCAGTATTTT
CASSLRQGTDTQYF
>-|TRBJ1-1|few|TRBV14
TGTGCCAGCAGCCTCAAGGCTAAGGGGATGAACACTGAAGCTTTCTTT
CASSLKAKGMNTEAFF
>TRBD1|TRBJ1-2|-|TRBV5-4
TGTGCCAGCAGCTTGGTAGGGACAGGGGAAGCCTATGGCTACACCTTC
CASSLVGTGEAYGYTF
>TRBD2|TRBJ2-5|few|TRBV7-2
TGTGCCAGCAGCTTAGTCGGGGGAGGGCCCTGGGAGACCCAGTACTTC
CASSLVGGGPWETQYF
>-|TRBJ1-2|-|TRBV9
TGTGCCAGCAGCCATCAGGCTAACTATGGCTACACCTTC
CASSHQANYGYTF
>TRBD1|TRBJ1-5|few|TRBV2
TGTGCCAGCAGTACTCAGACAGGGGCATATCAGCCCCAGCATTTT
CASSTQTGAYQPQHF
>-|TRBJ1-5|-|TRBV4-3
TGCGCCAGCAGCCAAGAATTCGGTCCCCAGCCCCAGCATTTT
CASSQEFGPQPQHF
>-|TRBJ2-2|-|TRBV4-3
TGCGCCAGCAGCCAAGTGCGACAGCACCGGGGGGAGCTGTTTTTT
CASSQVRQHRGELFF
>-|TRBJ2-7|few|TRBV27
TGTGCCAGCAGTTTATCTCCAGACAGTCTTGTAGAGCAGTACTTC
CASSLSPDSLVEQYF
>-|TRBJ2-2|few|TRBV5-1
TGCGCCAGCAGCTCGGGGGCGCGTCGGAGTTCGAACACCGGGGAGCTGTTTTTT
CASSSGARRSSNTGELFF
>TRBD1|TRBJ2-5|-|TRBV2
TGTGCCAGCAGACAGCAGACCGGGCAGGGGGCACGAGAGACCCAGTACTTC
CASRQQTGQGARETQYF
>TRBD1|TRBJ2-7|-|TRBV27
TGTGCCAGCAGTACAGGAACAGGGGGCTACGAGCAGTACTTC
CASSTGTGGYEQYF
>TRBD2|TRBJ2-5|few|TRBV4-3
TGCGCCAGCAGCCAAGCCTTCCTAGCGGGAGGGCCGTTAGAAGAGACCCAGTACTTC
CASSQAFLAGGPLEETQYF
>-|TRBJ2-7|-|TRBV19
TGTGCCAGTAGTGAAGTGAACGGGATTCGCGAGCAGTACTTC
CASSEVNGIREQYF
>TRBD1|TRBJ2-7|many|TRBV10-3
TGTGCCATCAGTCCGGGACAGGTTTACGAGCAGTACTTC
CAISPGQVYEQYF
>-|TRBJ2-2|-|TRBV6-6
TGTGCCAACACGGGACATCCGAACACCGGGGAGCTGTTTTTT
CANTGHPNTGELFF
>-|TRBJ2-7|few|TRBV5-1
TGCGCCAGCAGCTTGGGGTCCCCGGTCTACGAGCAGTACTTC
CASSLGSPVYEQYF
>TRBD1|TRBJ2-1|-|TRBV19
TGTGCCAGTAGTATGTCCGGGACAGGGGGATACGGCAATGAGCAGTTCTTC
CASSMSGTGGYGNEQFF
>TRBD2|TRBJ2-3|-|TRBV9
TGTGCCAGCAGCGTATCGGGACTAGCGGGGACAGATACGCAGTATTTT
CASSVSGLAGTDTQYF
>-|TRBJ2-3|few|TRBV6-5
TGTGCCAGCAGTTACCGGCTTTTGGGTGCCGATACGCAGTATTTT
CASSYRLLGADTQYF
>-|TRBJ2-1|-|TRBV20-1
TGCAGTGCTTCTACCTACAATGAGCAGTTCTTC
CSASTYNEQFF
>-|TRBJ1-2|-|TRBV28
TGTGCCAGCAGTCCAGGGACCCTCTATGGCTACACCTTC
CASSPGTLYGYTF
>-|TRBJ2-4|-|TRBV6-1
TGTGCCAGCAGTCAACAGGGGGGGGCCAAAAACATTCAGTACTTC
CASSQQGGAKNIQYF
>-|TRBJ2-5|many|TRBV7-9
TGTGCCAGCAGCCTCATTACAGGGCACTCAGAGACCCAGTACTTC
CASSLITGHSETQYF
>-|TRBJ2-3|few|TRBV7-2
TGTGCCAGCAGCATGGCAGTGACCCGGCAGAAGCCTACGCAGTATTTT
CASSMAVTRQKPTQYF
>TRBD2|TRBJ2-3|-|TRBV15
TGTGCCACCAGCAGAGACCGACTAGCCACCAGGACCATTTTGGATTTC
CATSRDRLATRTILDF
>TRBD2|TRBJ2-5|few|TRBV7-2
TGTGCCAGCAGCGGACTAGCGAGAGAGACCCAGTACTTC
CASSGLARETQYF
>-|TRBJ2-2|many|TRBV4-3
TGCGCCAGCAGCCAAGATCGAGGGACGAACACCGGGGAGCTGTTTTTT
CASSQDRGTNTGELFF